One and the same sample provided the 24 T cell receptor beta chains below, sequenced in a study of regulatory T cells in long-lasting Graves disease. Investigators prepared the TCR beta libraries by applying iRepertoire HTBI primers and Arm-PCR of CDR3 regions. TCRdb passed the multiplex PCR reads through MiXCR, listing each CDR3 protein once. The sample has 680,000 or so distinct CDR3 sequences, about 16% seen once; the top ten hold more than 15%. Described time point: newly diagnosed GD, antithyroid drugs for less than 3 months. PBMC RNA was the source of the TCR library. The same sample was also used in a study of T cells in Graves' hyperthyroidism and ophthalmopathy.

Sequenced material: peripheral blood mononuclear cells (PBMCs), taken at new diagnosis, from a patient treated with antithyroid drugs. These receptors were taken from a young woman with Graves disease.

In its sample, this clonotype was seen many times. V is TRBV7-9 and J is TRBJ2-3; D unresolved. The CDR3 sequence is 15 residues long. Looked up from germline, CDR1 is SEHNR and CDR2 is FQNEAQ (reference sequence). V lost 5 bases, J lost 2 bases, and 14 bases lay in between. For the CDR3, the DNA is TGTGCCAGCAGCACAGCGCCCCTAGACACAGATACGCAGTATTTT. This sequence encodes CASSTAPLDTDTQYF.

In its sample, this clonotype was seen a few times. This chain uses TRBV28 with TRBJ1-6, with D unclear. Trimming left V 4 bases short and J 7 bases short, with 14 bases between. The CDR3 sequence is 15 residues long. Germline CDR1 is MDHEN and CDR2 is SYDVKM. The chain's CDR3 is CASSSGPLQNSPLHF. DNA for the CDR3: TGTGCCAGCAGTTCTGGACCCTTACAGAATTCACCCCTCCACTTT.

J is TRBJ2-3 and V is TRBV9; the D is unclear. This CDR3 contains 14 residues. Germline V gene sequence: CDR1 SGDLS, CDR2 YYNGEE. V was pared by 0 bases and J by 2 bases, with 7 bases between. Here the CDR3 reads CASSVAPTTDTQYF. CDR3 DNA: TGTGCCAGCAGCGTAGCACCCACCACAGATACGCAGTATTTT. Together with reference TRBV9 and TRBJ2-3, the CDR3 gives the full variable domain: DSGVTQTPKHLITATGQRVTLRCSPRSGDLSVYWYQQSLDQGLQFLIQYYNGEERAKGNILERFSAQQFPDLHSELNLSSLELGDSALYFCASSVAPTTDTQYFGPGTRLTVL.

This clonotype occurred many times. The chain recombines TRBV7-9 with TRBJ2-1; 11 bases agree with TRBD1. With V trimmed by 2 bases and J by 5 bases, 14 bases remained unmatched. The CDR3 length is 19 residues. Germline-derived CDR1 and CDR2 are SEHNR and FQNEAQ (reference sequence). CDR3 residues: CASSLTGQGALSFHNEQFF. CDR3 DNA sequence: TGTGCCAGCAGCTTAACCGGACAGGGGGCTCTTAGTTTTCACAATGAGCAGTTCTTC.

There are a few counts of this clonotype. The chain recombines TRBV6-1 with TRBJ2-7; the D call may be TRBD1 or TRBD2 (5 bases each). The V end lost 5 bases, the J end lost 4 bases, and 18 bases lay between the germline ends. The CDR3 runs to 15 residues. Germline lookup yields CDR1 MNHNS and CDR2 SASEGT. This CDR3 is CASSKGTGIGYEQYF. The CDR3 DNA sequence: TGTGCCAGCAGTAAGGGGACCGGAATTGGGTACGAGCAGTACTTC.

This clonotype was seen ten or more times. V usage is TRBV12-3 or TRBV12-4 and J usage is TRBJ1-1, with no clear D. There are 16 residues in the CDR3. V lost 4 bases and J 0 bases, leaving 15 bases between the germline ends. The CDR3 DNA follows: TGTGCCAGCAGTTCCCGCCAGCGAACAATGAACACTGAAGCTTTCTTT. This gives the protein CASSSRQRTMNTEAFF.

This clonotype was seen at least ten times. The rearrangement uses TRBV20-1 and TRBJ2-7; 7 bases match TRBD1. The J segment lost 4 bases and the V segment lost 5 bases, leaving 11 bases of the junction unmatched. Per germline, CDR1 DFQATT and CDR2 SNEGSKA (reference sequence). There are 14 residues in the CDR3. For the CDR3, the DNA is TGCAGTGCTTCCCGTCCGGGACAGATGTACGAGCAGTACTTC. Amino acid sequence: CSASRPGQMYEQYF.

Notes on this clonotype: One end of the junction fails to match germline, which may point to a read error. This sequence joins TRBV27 and TRBJ1-2; D is unclear. Germline V gives CDR1 MNHEY, CDR2 SMNVEV (reference sequence). This CDR3 has 14 amino acids. The CDR3, as DNA: TGTACCAGCAGTTTAAACGGGGAGGGCTATGGCTACACCTTC. It encodes CTSSLNGEGYGYTF.

The table lists this clonotype with many counts. The V call is TRBV2, the J call TRBJ1-6; no reliable D call. Germline V gene data show CDR1 as SNHLY and CDR2 as FYNNEI. With 3 bases removed from V and 5 bases from J, the gap between germline ends came to 2 bases. CDR3 length: 12 amino acids. CDR3 in DNA: TGTGCCAGCAGTGATGATAATTCACCCCTCCACTTT. As protein: CASSDDNSPLHF.

This clonotype was observed many times. This chain uses TRBV15 with TRBJ1-5; no firm D call. There are 14 residues in the CDR3. Germline CDR1 and CDR2: LNHNV and YYDKDF (reference sequence). Trimming shortened V by 6 bases and J by 7 bases, and 16 bases separated the two germline ends. CDR3 coding DNA: TGTGCCACCAGGACGACGGGAGCTGGGCAGCCCCAGCATTTT. Translation gives CATRTTGAGQPQHF.

This clonotype was seen at least ten times. CDR3 sequence reads: CASSPQDSLSYGYTF. Here the CDR3 DNA reads TGTGCCAGCAGTCCCCAGGACAGCCTCTCATATGGCTACACCTTC. The chain carries TRBV28 and TRBJ1-2, with D perhaps TRBD1 (6 bases). Germline V gene sequence: CDR1 MDHEN, CDR2 SYDVKM. This CDR3 spans 15 amino acids. Between the trimmed V and J ends, which lost 5 bases and 5 bases, there was a span of 18 bases.

Only a few counts were recorded for this clonotype. CDR3 region: CASKGTGGLQPQHF. CDR3 bases: TGTGCCAGCAAGGGGACAGGGGGCCTGCAGCCCCAGCATTTT. The rearrangement links TRBV6-2 or TRBV6-3 to TRBJ1-5, with 12 bases fitting TRBD1. V lost 7 bases, J lost 7 bases, and 5 bases stayed unmatched. The CDR3 is 14 amino acids. In germline, CDR1 is MNHEY, CDR2 SVGEGT.

This clonotype was seen only a few times. The chain is built from TRBV20-1 and TRBJ2-1; the D gene is possibly TRBD1 (6 bases). Trimming took off 5 bases at V and 0 bases at J, with 17 bases between the two ends. The germline gives CDR1 DFQATT, CDR2 SNEGSKA (reference sequence). This CDR3 has 16 residues. The CDR3 loop reads CSASNLRDTSYNEQFF. Written as DNA, the CDR3 is TGCAGTGCTTCAAACCTCCGGGACACCTCCTACAATGAGCAGTTCTTC.

The chain joins TRBV20-1 to TRBJ2-7; D is unresolved. Germline-derived CDR1 and CDR2 are DFQATT and SNEGSKA (reference sequence). The V and J ends lost 0 bases and 4 bases respectively, with 7 bases between them. The length of the CDR3 is 12 residues. CDR3 coding DNA: TGCAGTGCTAGAGATGTGGGATACGAGCAGTACTTC. Encoded protein: CSARDVGYEQYF.

Only a few counts were recorded for this clonotype. The chain joins TRBV6-1 to TRBJ2-7; D is perhaps TRBD2 (5 bases). The CDR3 has 12 amino acids. Trimming took off 5 bases at V and 7 bases at J, with 12 bases between the two ends. Germline assignment: CDR1 MNHNS and CDR2 SASEGT. This chain's CDR3 is CASSRRGREQYF. The CDR3 DNA is TGTGCCAGCAGTCGACGGGGTAGGGAGCAGTACTTC.

This clonotype showed up many times. This chain connects TRBV12-3 or TRBV12-4 to TRBJ1-3; the D gene is possibly TRBD1 (5 bases). Trimming stripped 6 bases from V and 6 bases from J, with 15 bases between. This CDR3 is 14 amino acids long. As DNA, the CDR3 is TGTGCCAGCAGAGCCGGGGGGAGGAAAAACACCATATATTTT. This codes for CASRAGGRKNTIYF.

The chain uses TRBV18 and TRBJ1-1, with a weak D call TRBD1 (6 bases). Germline loops: CDR1 KGHSH, CDR2 LQKENI. Trimming removed 3 bases at V and 1 base at J, with 12 bases between. The CDR3 has 15 residues. The CDR3 loop reads CASSPRQEGNTEAFF. The CDR3 bases are TGTGCCAGCTCACCCCGACAGGAAGGGAACACTGAAGCTTTCTTT.

The J gene is TRBJ1-5, the V gene TRBV6-1; the match to TRBD1 covers 7 bases. Germline V gene sequence: CDR1 MNHNS, CDR2 SASEGT. V gave up 6 bases and J gave up 5 bases; unmatched junction bases: 4. The CDR3 runs 13 residues. CDR3 region: CASRQGPDQPQHF. Written as DNA, the CDR3 is TGTGCCAGCAGACAGGGGCCGGATCAGCCCCAGCATTTT.

This clonotype was seen at least ten times. The chain has TRBV2 and TRBJ2-1; 9 nucleotides match TRBD2. The CDR3 runs to 14 residues. The junction had 6 bases not matched to a gene; V was cut back by 4 bases and J by 8 bases. Germline assignment: CDR1 SNHLY and CDR2 FYNNEI. For the CDR3, the DNA is TGTGCCAGCAGTGCTGCGGGAGGGGCCTATGAGCAGTTCTTC. Protein: CASSAAGGAYEQFF.

This clonotype was recorded at least ten times. The gene calls are TRBV30 and TRBJ2-1; no definite D call. This CDR3 region has 13 residues. The germline V gene has CDR1 GTSNPN and CDR2 SVGIG (reference sequence). Trimming took off 1 base at V and 3 bases at J, with 7 bases between the two ends. The CDR3, as DNA: TGTGCCTGGAGTGGCGGCTACTACAATGAGCAGTTCTTC. Amino acid sequence: CAWSGGYYNEQFF.

In this sample, this clonotype turned up many times. The chain has TRBV28 and TRBJ1-5; D is perhaps TRBD1 (5 bases). The CDR3 runs to 13 residues. The germline V gene encodes CDR1 MDHEN and CDR2 SYDVKM. Trimming left V 3 bases short and J 7 bases short, with 10 bases between. This CDR3 reads CASSFQGRQPQHF. The CDR3 coding sequence is TGTGCCAGCAGTTTCCAGGGACGGCAGCCCCAGCATTTT.

This clonotype turned up a few times. CDR3 coding DNA: TGTGCCAGCAAGGAGGCAGGCCGAAACACCATATATTTT. It encodes CASKEAGRNTIYF. The V and J genes are TRBV28 and TRBJ1-3; D ambiguous. There are 13 residues in the CDR3. Germline CDR1 and CDR2: MDHEN and SYDVKM. Trimming removed 7 bases at V and 5 bases at J, with 12 bases between.

Regarding this clonotype: Sequence at one end of the junction differs from germline and may be a read error. The chain joins TRBV6-1 to TRBJ1-1, with unresolved D. This CDR3 is built from 14 residues. CDR1 and CDR2 (germline): MNHNS, SASEGT. Here the CDR3 reads CASSEESLNTGAFF. The CDR3 DNA sequence: TGTGCCAGCAGTGAAGAATCCCTCAACACTGGAGCTTTCTTT.

This clonotype was found a few times. At one end, the junction sequence differs from germline, possibly due to a read error. The gene calls are TRBV2 and TRBJ1-2; no firm D call. This CDR3 contains 13 residues. Germline lookup yields CDR1 SNHLY and CDR2 FYNNEI. DNA of the CDR3: TGTGCCAGCAGTTTGGACGTTAACTATAGCTACACCTTC. It translates to CASSLDVNYSYTF. The complete variable domain, with remaining parts taken from reference TRBV2 and TRBJ1-2, reads EPEVTQTPSHQVTQMGQEVILRCVPISNHLYFYWYRQILGQKVEFLVSFYNNEISEKSEIFDDQFSVERPDGSNFTLKIRSTKLEDSAMYFCASSLDVNYSYTFGSGTRLTVV.